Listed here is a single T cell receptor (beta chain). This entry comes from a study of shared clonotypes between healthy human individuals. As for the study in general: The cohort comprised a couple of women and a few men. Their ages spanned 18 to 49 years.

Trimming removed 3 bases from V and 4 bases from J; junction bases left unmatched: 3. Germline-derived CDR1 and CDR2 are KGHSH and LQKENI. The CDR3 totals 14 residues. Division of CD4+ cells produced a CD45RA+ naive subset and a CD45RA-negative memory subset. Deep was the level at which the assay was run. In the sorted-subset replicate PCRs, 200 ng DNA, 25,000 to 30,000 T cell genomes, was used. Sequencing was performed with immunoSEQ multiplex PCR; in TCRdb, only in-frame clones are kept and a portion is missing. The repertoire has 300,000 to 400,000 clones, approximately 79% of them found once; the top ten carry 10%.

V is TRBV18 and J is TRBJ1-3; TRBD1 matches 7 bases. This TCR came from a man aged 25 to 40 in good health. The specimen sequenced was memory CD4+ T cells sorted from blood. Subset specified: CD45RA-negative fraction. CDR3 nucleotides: TGTGCCAGCTCACCCCCGGGACAGGGAAACACCATATATTTT. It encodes CASSPPGQGNTIYF.